The clone carrying this T cell receptor beta chain showed up many times. Its antigen is unidentified. This record comes from a study of T cells in Graves' hyperthyroidism and ophthalmopathy. The study's findings and limits: Most expanded thyroid clonotypes above 0.001 also appeared in blood. Ophthalmopathy cases were set apart from stable hyperthyroidism by a 13 V-J model.

In patients aged 18 to 65, hyperthyroidism was newly diagnosed, with duration under 2 months. The study excluded patients with uncontrolled infection, other autoimmune disease, pregnancy or lactation. CDR1 is SGHTA, CDR2 FQGNSA, per germline. The germline V and J ends were trimmed by 1 base and 4 bases, with 10 bases remaining between them. This CDR3 has 14 amino acids. Using RNA transcripts as the source, TCR beta CDR3 regions were amplified. A first-round RT-PCR of the TCR CDR3 used the HTBI primer set. MiXCR was run by TCRdb on the multiplex PCR reads, yielding one entry per CDR3 protein. In the table there are 96,000 or so distinct CDR3 sequences, around 50% of which are singletons.

This TCR was recovered from a middle-aged woman with Graves' hyperthyroidism. The sample comprised blood. J is TRBJ1-2 and V is TRBV7-2; a possible D gene is TRBD1 (6 bases). CDR3 coding DNA: TGTGCCAGCAGCTTAGGAGGGGGTCTCTATGGCTACACCTTC. This sequence encodes CASSLGGGLYGYTF.